Detailed here is one T cell receptor (beta chain). In the authors' methods: Amplified reference gene primers provided the basis for estimating nucleated cell counts. Only in-frame clones appear in the TCRdb table, and some are missing; sequencing was by immunoSEQ multiplex PCR. V, J and clone size reflect that table, while D and trimming were determined from the DNA. The sample yields approximately 50,000 clones, approximately 79% seen once. These data come from a study of blood T cell repertoires in COVID-19. Study summary: From the United States, Italy and Spain came samples of acute and convalescent COVID-19.

With V trimmed by 1 base and J by 4 bases, 4 bases remained unmatched. The CDR3 has 15 amino acids. The germline CDR1 and CDR2 sequences are SGHRS and YFSETQ. Sequenced input: peripheral blood. The origin of this receptor is a man aged 65 to 85 with acute or convalescent COVID-19. The V call is TRBV5-1, the J call TRBJ2-7, with 11 bases matching TRBD1. The CDR3 DNA reads TGCGCCAGCAGCTTGTCCGGGACAGGGGGTTACGAGCAGTACTTC. It yields the protein CASSLSGTGGYEQYF.